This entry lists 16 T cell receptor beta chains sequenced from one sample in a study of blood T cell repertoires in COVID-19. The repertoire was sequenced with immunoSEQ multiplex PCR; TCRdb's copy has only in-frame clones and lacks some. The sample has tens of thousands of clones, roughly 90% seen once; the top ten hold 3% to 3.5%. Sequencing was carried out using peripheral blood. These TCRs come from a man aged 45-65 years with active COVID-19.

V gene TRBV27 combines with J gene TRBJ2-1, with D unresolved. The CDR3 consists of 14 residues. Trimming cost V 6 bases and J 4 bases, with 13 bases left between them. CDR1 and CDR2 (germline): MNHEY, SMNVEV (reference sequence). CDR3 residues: CASSLAPNYNEQFF. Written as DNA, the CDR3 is TGTGCCAGCAGCTTGGCACCCAATTACAATGAGCAGTTCTTC.

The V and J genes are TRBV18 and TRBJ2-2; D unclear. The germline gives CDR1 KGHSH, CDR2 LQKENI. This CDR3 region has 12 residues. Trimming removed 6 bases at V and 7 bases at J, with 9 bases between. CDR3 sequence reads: CASSPVGGELFF. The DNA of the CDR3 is TGTGCCAGCTCCCCAGTCGGCGGGGAGCTGTTTTTT.

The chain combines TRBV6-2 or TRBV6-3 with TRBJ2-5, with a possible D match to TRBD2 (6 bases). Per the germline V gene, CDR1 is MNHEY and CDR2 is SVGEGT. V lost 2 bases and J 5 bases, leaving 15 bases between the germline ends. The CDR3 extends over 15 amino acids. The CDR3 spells CASSYNLASGETQYF. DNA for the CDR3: TGTGCCAGCAGTTACAACCTAGCGTCTGGGGAGACCCAGTACTTC.

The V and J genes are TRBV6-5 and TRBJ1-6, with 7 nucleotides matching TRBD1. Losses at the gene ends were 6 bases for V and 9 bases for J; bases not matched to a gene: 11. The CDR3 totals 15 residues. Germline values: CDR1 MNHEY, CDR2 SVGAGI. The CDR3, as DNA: TGTGCCAGCAGCCCCTCCCAGGGGGTTGGTTCACCCCTCCACTTT. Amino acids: CASSPSQGVGSPLHF.

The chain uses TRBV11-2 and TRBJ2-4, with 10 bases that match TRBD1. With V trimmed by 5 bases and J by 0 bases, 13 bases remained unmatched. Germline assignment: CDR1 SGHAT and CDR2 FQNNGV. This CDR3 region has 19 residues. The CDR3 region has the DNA TGTGCCAGCAGCCTAGCCCCTCCGGGACAGGGGATAGCCAAAAACATTCAGTACTTC. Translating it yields CASSLAPPGQGIAKNIQYF.

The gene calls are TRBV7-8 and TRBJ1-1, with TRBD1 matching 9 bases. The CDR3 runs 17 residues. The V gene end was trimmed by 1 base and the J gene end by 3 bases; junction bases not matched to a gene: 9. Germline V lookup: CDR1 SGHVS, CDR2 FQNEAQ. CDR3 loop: CASSLEAGTGFYTEAFF. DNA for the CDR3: TGTGCCAGCAGCTTAGAGGCCGGGACAGGGTTCTACACTGAAGCTTTCTTT.

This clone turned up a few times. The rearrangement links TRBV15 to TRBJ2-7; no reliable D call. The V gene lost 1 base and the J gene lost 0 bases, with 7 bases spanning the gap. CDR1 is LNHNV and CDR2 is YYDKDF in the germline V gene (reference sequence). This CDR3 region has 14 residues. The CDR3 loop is CATSRGASSYEQYF. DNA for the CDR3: TGTGCCACCAGCAGAGGAGCGAGCTCCTACGAGCAGTACTTC.

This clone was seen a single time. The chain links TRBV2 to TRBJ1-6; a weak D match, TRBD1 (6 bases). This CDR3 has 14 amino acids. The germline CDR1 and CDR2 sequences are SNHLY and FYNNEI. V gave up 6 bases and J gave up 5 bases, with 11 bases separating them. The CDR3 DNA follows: TGTGCCAGCAGAAACAGGGTGGATAATTCACCCCTCCACTTT. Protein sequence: CASRNRVDNSPLHF.

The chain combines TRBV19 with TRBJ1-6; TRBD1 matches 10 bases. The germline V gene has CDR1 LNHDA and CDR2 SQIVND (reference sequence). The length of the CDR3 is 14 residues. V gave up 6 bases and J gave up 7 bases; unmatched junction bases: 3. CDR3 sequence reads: CASSSTGGNSPLHF. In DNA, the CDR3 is TGTGCCAGTAGCTCGACAGGGGGCAATTCACCCCTCCACTTT.

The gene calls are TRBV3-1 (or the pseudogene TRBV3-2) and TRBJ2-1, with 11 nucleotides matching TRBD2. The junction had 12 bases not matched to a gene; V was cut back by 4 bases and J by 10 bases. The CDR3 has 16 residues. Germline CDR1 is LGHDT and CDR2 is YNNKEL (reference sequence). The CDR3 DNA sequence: TGTGCCAGCAGCCGCGGACTAGCGGGTACCGGAAGGGAGCAGTTCTTC. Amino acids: CASSRGLAGTGREQFF.

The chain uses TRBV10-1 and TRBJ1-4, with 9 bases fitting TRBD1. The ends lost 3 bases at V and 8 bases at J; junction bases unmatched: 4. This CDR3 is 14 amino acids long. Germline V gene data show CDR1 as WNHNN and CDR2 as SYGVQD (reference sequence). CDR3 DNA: TGCGCCAGCAGTGATTCCGGGACAGGGGAAAAACTGTTTTTT. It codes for CASSDSGTGEKLFF.

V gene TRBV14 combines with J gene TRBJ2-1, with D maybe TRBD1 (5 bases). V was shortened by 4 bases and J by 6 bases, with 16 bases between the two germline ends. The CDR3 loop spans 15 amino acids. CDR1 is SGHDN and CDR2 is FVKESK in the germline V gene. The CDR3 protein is CASSREQAFGNEQFF. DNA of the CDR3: TGTGCCAGCAGCCGGGAACAGGCATTTGGCAATGAGCAGTTCTTC.

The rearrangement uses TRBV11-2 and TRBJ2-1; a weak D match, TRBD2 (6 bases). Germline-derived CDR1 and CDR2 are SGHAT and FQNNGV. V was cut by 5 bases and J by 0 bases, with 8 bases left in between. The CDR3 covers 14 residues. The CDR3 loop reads CASSGEVSYNEQFF. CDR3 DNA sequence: TGTGCCAGCAGCGGGGAGGTCTCCTACAATGAGCAGTTCTTC.

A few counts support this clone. CDR3 protein: CASSLEGLADTQYF. The CDR3 DNA reads as TGTGCCAGCAGCTTGGAAGGCCTAGCAGATACGCAGTATTTT. This rearrangement joins TRBV5-6 to TRBJ2-3; D not resolved. Trimming cost V 0 bases and J 4 bases, with 9 bases left between them. The CDR3 covers 14 residues. Germline V gene sequence: CDR1 SGHDT, CDR2 YYEEEE. The whole variable domain, filled in from reference TRBV5-6 and TRBJ2-3, reads DAGVTQSPTHLIKTRGQQVTLRCSPKSGHDTVSWYQQALGQGPQFIFQYYEEEERQRGNFPDRFSGHQFPNYSSELNVNALLLGDSALYLCASSLEGLADTQYFGPGTRLTVL.

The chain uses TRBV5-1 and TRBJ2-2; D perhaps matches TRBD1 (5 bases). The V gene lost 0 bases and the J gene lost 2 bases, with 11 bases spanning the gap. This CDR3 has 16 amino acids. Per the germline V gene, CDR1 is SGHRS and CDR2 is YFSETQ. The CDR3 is CASSLGQTPNTGELFF. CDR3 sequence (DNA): TGCGCCAGCAGCTTGGGACAGACTCCAAACACCGGGGAGCTGTTTTTT.

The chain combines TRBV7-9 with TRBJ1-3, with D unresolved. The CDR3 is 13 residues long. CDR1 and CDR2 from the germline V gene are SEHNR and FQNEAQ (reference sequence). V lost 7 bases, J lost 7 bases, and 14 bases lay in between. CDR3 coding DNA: TGTGCCAGCAACCCGGCCACGGGGAACACCATATATTTT. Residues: CASNPATGNTIYF.